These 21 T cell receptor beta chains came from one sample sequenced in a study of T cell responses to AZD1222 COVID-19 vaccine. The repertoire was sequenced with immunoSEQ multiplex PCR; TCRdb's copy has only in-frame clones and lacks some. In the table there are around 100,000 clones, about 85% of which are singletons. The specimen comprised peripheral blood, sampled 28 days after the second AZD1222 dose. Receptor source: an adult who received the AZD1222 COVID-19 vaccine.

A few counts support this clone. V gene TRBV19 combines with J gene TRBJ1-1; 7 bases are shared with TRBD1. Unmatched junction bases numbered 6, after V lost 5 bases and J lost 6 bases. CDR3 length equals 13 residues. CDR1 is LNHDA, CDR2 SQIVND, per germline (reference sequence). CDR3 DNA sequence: TGTGCCAGTAGTGCGACAGGGAGCGCTGAAGCTTTCTTT. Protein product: CASSATGSAEAFF. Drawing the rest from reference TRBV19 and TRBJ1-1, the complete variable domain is DGGITQSPKYLFRKEGQNVTLSCEQNLNHDAMYWYRQDPGQGLRLIYYSQIVNDFQKGDIAEGYSVSREKKESFPLTVTSAQKNPTAFYLCASSATGSAEAFFGQGTRLTVV.

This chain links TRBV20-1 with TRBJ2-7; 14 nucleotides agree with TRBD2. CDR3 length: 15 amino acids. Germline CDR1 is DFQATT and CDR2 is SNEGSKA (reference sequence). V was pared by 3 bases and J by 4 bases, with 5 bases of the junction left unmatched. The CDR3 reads CSASGLAGGNYEQYF. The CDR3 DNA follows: TGCAGTGCTAGTGGACTAGCGGGAGGTAATTACGAGCAGTACTTC.

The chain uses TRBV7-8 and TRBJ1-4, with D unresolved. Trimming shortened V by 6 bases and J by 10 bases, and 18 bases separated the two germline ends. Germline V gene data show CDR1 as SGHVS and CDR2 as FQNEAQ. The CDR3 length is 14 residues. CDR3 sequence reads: CASSPQPNLGKLFF. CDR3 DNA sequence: TGTGCCAGCAGTCCCCAACCCAATCTCGGAAAACTGTTTTTT.

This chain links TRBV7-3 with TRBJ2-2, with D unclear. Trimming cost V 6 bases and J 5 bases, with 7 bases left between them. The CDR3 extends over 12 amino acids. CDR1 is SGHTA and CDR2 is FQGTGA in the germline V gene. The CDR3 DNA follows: TGTGCCAGCAGTTTGGCAACCGGGGAGCTGTTTTTT. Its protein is CASSLATGELFF.

The CDR3 coding sequence is TGTGCCAGCAGCTGGGGGGGACGAGACACTGAAGCTTTCTTT. Translated: CASSWGGRDTEAFF. The V call is TRBV5-4, the J call TRBJ1-1; perhaps TRBD1 as D (5 bases). This CDR3 has 14 residues. Germline V gives CDR1 SGHNT, CDR2 YYREEE (reference sequence). With 3 bases removed from V and 3 bases from J, the gap between germline ends came to 12 bases. Full variable domain (rest looked up from reference TRBV5-4 and TRBJ1-1): ETGVTQSPTHLIKTRGQQVTLRCSSQSGHNTVSWYQQALGQGPQFIFQYYREEENGRGNFPPRFSGLQFPNYSSELNVNALELDDSALYLCASSWGGRDTEAFFGQGTRLTVV.

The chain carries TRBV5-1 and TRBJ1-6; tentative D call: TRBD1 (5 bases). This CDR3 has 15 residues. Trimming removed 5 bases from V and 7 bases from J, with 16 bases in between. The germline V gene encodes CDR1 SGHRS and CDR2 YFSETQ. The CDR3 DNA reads TGCGCCAGCAGGTATACAGGTTTTAAGAATTCACCCCTCCACTTT. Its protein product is CASRYTGFKNSPLHF.

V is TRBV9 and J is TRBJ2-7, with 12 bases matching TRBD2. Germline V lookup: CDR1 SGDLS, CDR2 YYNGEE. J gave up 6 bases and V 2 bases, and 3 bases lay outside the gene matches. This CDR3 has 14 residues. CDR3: CASSVTSGSGEQYF. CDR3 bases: TGTGCCAGCAGCGTGACTAGCGGGAGTGGCGAGCAGTACTTC.

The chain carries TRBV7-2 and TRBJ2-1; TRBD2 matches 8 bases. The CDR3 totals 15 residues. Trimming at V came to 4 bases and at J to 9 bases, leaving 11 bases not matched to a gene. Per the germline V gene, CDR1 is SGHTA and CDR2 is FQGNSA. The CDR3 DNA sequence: TGTGCCAGCAGCTCGTCGGGACTAGTGAGTATTGAGCAGTTCTTC. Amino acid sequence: CASSSSGLVSIEQFF. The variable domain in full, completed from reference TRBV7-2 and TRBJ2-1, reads GAGVSQSPSNKVTEKGKDVELRCDPISGHTALYWYRQSLGQGLEFLIYFQGNSAPDKSGLPSDRFSAERTGGSVSTLTIQRTQQEDSAVYLCASSSSGLVSIEQFFGPGTRLTVL.

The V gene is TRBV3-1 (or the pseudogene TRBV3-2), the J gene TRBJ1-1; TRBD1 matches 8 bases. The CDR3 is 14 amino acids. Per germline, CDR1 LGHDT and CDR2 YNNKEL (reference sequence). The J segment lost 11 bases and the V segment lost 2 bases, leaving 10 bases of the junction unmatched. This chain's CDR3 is CASSQSTGGRRAFF. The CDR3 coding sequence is TGTGCCAGCAGCCAATCAACAGGGGGGAGAAGGGCTTTCTTT.

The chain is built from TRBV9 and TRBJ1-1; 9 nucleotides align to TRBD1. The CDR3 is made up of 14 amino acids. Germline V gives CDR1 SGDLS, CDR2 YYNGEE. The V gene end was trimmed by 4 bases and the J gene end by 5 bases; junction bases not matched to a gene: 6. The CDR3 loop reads CASSSQGALTEAFF. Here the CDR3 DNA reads TGTGCCAGCAGCTCACAGGGGGCGCTGACTGAAGCTTTCTTT.

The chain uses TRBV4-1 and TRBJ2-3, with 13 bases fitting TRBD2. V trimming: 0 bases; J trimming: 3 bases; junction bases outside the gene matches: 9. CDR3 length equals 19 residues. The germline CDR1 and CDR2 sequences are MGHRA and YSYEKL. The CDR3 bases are TGCGCCAGCAGCCAAGATCCCCCCGGACTAGCGGGAGTTACAGATACGCAGTATTTT. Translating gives CASSQDPPGLAGVTDTQYF.

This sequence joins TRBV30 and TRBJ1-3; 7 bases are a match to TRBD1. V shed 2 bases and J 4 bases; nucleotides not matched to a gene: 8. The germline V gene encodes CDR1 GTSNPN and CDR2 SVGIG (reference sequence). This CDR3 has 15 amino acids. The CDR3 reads CAWSLGQTTGNTIYF. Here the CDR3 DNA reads TGTGCCTGGAGTTTGGGACAGACTACGGGAAACACCATATATTTT.

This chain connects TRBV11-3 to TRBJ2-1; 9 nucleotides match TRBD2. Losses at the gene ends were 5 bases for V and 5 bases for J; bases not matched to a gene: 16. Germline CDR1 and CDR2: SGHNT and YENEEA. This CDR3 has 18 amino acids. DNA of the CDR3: TGTGCCAGCAGCCTAACACCCATAGCGGGAGTGTCGGACAATGAGCAGTTCTTC. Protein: CASSLTPIAGVSDNEQFF.

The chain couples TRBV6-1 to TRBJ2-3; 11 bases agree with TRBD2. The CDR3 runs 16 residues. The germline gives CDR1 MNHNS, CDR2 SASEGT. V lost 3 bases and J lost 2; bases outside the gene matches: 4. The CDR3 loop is CASSDRLAGFTDTQYF. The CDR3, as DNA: TGTGCCAGCAGTGACCGACTAGCGGGATTCACAGATACGCAGTATTTT.

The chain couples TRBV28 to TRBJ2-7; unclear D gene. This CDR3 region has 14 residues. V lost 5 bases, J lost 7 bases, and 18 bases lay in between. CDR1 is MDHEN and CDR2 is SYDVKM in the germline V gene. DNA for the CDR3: TGTGCCAGCAGTCTCCCAGGAGCCGGTGGGGAGCAGTACTTC. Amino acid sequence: CASSLPGAGGEQYF.

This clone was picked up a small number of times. The CDR3 bases are TGTGCCAGCAGTTCTCTCGGGCCCTCGGCCAAAAACATTCAGTACTTC. This encodes CASSSLGPSAKNIQYF. V and J are TRBV28 and TRBJ2-4; no clear D. This CDR3 spans 16 amino acids. V shed 4 bases and J shed 1 base, with 14 bases lying between them. CDR1 is MDHEN, CDR2 SYDVKM, per germline.

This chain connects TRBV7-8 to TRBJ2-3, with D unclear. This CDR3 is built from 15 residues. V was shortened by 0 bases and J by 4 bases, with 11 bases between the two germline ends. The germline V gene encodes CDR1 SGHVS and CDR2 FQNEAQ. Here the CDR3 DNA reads TGTGCCAGCAGCTTAGCCTTGACGTCCGCAGATACGCAGTATTTT. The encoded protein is CASSLALTSADTQYF.

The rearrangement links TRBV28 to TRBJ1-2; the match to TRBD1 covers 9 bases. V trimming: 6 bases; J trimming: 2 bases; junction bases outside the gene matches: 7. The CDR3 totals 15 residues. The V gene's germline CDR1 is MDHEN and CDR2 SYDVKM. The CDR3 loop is CASRGGTGKNYGYTF. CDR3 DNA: TGTGCCAGCAGAGGCGGGACAGGGAAAAACTATGGCTACACCTTC.

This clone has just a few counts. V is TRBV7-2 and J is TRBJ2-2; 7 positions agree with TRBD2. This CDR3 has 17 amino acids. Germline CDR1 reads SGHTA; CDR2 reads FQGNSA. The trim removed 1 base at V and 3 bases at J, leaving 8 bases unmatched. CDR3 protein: CASSLDLTSSYTGELFF. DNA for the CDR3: TGTGCCAGCAGCTTAGATTTGACTAGCAGTTACACCGGGGAGCTGTTTTTT.

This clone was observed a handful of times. The CDR3 loop reads CASSPDRGDEQYF. DNA of the CDR3: TGTGCCAGCAGCCCGGACAGGGGTGACGAGCAGTACTTC. The chain links TRBV28 to TRBJ2-7; 9 nucleotides line up with TRBD1. V dropped 6 bases and J dropped 5; count of bases not matched to a gene: 5. From germline, CDR1 is MDHEN and CDR2 SYDVKM. The CDR3 is 13 residues long.

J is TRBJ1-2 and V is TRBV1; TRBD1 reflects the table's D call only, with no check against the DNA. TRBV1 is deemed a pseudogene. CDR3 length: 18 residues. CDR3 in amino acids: CTSSQADRGRIIGYGYTF. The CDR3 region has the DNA TGCACCAGCAGCCAAGCAGACAGGGGGCGAATCATAGGGTATGGCTACACCTTC.